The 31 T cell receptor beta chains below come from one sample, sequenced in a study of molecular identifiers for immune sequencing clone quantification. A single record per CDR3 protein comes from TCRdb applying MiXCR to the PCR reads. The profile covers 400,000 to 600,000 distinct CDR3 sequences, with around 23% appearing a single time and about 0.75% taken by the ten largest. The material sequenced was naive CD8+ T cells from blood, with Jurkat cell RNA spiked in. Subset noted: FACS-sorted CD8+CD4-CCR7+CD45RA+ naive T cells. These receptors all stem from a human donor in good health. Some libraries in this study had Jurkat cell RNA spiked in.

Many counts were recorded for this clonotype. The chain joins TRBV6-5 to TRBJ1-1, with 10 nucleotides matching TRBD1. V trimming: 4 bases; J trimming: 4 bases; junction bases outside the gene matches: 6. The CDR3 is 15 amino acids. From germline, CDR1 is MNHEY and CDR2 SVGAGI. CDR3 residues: CASSSGQGVGTEAFF. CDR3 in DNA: TGTGCCAGCAGTTCCGGACAGGGGGTTGGCACTGAAGCTTTCTTT.

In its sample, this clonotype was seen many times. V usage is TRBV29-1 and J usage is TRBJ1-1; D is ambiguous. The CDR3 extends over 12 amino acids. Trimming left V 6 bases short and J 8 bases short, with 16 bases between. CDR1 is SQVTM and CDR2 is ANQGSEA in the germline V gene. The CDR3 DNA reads TGCAGCGTCCGCGGCCCTGCTCCCGAAGCTTTCTTT. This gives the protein CSVRGPAPEAFF.

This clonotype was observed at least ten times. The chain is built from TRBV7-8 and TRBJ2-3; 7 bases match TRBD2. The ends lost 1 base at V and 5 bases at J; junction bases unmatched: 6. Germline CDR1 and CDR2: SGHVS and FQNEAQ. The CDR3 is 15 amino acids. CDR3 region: CASSLVAGVGDTQYF. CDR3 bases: TGTGCCAGCAGCTTAGTGGCGGGGGTTGGAGATACGCAGTATTTT.

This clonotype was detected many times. CDR3 sequence reads: CSVLDRGSYGYTF. As DNA, the CDR3 is TGCAGCGTCCTAGACAGGGGGAGCTATGGCTACACCTTC. The chain links TRBV29-1 to TRBJ1-2, with 9 nucleotides matching TRBD1. This CDR3 contains 13 residues. V was clipped by 6 bases and J by 4 bases; unmatched bases: 6. Per the germline V gene, CDR1 is SQVTM and CDR2 is ANQGSEA.

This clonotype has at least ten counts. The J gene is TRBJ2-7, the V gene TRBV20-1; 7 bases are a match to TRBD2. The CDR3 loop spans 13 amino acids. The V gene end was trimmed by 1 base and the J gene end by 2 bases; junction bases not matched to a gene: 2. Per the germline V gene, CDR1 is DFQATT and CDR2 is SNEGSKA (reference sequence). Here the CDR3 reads CSARGLAAYEQYF. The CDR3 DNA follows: TGCAGTGCTAGAGGTCTAGCGGCCTACGAGCAGTACTTC.

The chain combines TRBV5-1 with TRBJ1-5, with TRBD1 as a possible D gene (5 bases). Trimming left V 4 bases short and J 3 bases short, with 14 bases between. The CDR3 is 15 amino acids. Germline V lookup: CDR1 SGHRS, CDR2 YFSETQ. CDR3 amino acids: CASSLSPGLNQPQHF. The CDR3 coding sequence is TGCGCCAGCAGCCTAAGCCCAGGGCTCAATCAGCCCCAGCATTTT.

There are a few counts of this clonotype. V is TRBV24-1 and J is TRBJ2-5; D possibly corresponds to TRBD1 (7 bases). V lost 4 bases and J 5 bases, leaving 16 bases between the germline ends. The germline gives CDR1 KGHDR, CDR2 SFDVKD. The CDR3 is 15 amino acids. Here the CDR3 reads CATSESQGGWETQYF. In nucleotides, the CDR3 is TGTGCCACCAGTGAGTCGCAGGGGGGTTGGGAGACCCAGTACTTC.

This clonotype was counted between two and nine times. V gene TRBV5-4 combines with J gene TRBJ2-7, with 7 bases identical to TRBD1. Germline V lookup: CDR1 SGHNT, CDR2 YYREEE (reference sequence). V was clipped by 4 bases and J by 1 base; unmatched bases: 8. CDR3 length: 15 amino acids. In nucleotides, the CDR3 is TGTGCCAGCAGCCTGACAGGGTCGCGATCCTACGAGCAGTACTTC. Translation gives CASSLTGSRSYEQYF.

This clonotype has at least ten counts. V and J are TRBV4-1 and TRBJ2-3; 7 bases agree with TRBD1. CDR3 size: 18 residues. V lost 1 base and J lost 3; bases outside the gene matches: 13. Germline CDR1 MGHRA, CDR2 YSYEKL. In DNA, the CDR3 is TGCGCCAGCAGCCAAGGACTCCAGGCAGGGGGTCCGACAGATACGCAGTATTTT. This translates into CASSQGLQAGGPTDTQYF.

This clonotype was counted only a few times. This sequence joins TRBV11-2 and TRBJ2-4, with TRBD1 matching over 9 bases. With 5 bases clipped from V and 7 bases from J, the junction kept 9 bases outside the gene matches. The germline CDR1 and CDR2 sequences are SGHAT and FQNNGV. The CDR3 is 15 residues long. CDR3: CASSPTGGTGNIQYF. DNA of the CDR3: TGTGCCAGCAGCCCAACAGGGGGCACCGGGAACATTCAGTACTTC. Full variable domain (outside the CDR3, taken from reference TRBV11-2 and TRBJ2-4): EAGVAQSPRYKIIEKRQSVAFWCNPISGHATLYWYQQILGQGPKLLIQFQNNGVVDDSQLPKDRFSAERLKGVDSTLKIQPAKLEDSAVYLCASSPTGGTGNIQYFGAGTRLSVL.

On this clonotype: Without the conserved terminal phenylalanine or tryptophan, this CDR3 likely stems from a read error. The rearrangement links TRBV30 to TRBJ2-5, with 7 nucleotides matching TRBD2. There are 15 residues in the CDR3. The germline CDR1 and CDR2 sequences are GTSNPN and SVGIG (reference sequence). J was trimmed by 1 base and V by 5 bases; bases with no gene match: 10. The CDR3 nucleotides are TGTGCCTGGGACTCCCTAGCGGCCTCCCAAGAGACCCAGTACCTC. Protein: CAWDSLAASQETQYL.

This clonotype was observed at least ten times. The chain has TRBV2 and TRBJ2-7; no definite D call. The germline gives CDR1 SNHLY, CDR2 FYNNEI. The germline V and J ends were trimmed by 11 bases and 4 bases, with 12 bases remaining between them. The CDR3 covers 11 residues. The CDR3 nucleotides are TGTGCCCTCAGTTCAGGATACGAGCAGTACTTC. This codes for CALSSGYEQYF.

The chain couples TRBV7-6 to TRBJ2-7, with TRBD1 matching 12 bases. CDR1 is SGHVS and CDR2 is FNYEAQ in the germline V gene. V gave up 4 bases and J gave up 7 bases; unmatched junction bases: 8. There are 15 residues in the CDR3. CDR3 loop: CASSSPGQGAVEQYF. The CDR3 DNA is TGTGCCAGCAGCTCCCCGGGACAGGGGGCTGTGGAGCAGTACTTC.

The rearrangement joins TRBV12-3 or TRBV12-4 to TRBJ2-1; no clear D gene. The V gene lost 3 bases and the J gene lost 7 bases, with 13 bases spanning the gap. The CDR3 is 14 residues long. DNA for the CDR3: TGTGCCAGCAGTTTTCCGGTGACTCCTAATGAGCAGTTCTTC. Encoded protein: CASSFPVTPNEQFF.

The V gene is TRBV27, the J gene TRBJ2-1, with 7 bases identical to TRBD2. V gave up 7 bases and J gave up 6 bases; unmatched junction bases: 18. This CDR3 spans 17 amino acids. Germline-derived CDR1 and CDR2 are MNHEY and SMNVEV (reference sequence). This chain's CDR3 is CASIKTSRRAILNEQFF. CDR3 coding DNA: TGTGCCAGCATTAAGACTAGCCGGAGGGCTATCCTCAATGAGCAGTTCTTC.

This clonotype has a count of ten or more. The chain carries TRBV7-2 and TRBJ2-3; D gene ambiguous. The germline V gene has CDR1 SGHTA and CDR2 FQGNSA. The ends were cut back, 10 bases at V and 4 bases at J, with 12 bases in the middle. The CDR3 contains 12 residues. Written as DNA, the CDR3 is TGTGCCAATGGGGTAGCTCCAGATACGCAGTATTTT. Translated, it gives CANGVAPDTQYF.

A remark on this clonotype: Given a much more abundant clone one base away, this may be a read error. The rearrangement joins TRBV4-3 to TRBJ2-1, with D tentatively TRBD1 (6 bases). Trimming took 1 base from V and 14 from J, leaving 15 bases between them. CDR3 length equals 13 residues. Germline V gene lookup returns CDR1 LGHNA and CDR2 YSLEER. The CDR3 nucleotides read TGCGCCAGCAGCCAAGGAGCCGAGGGGGTCGAGTTCTTC. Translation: CASSQGAEGVEFF.

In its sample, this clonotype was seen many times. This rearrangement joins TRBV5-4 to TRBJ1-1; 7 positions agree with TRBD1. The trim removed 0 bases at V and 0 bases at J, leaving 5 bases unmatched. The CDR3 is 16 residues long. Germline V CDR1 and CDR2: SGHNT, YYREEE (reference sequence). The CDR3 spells CASSLAGTAVNTEAFF. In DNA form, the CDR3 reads TGTGCCAGCAGCTTGGCCGGGACAGCGGTGAACACTGAAGCTTTCTTT.

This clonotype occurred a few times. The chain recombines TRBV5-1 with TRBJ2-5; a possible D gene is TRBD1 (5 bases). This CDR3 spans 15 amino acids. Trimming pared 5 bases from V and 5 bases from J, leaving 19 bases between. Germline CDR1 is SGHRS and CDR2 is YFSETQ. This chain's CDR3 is CASSYGFSTAETQYF. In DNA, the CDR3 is TGCGCCAGCAGTTACGGATTTTCGACAGCGGAGACCCAGTACTTC.

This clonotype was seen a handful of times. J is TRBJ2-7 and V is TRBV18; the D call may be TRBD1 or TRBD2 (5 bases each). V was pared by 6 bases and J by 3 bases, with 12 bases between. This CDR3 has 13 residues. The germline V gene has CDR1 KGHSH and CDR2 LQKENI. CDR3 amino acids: CASSGTPNYEQYF. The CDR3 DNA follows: TGTGCCAGCTCCGGGACCCCAAACTACGAGCAGTACTTC.

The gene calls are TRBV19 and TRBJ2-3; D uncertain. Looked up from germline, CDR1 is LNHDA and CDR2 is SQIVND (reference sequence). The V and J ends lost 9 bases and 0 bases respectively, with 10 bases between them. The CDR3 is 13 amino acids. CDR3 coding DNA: TGTGCCAGCCCAGCGCTCAGCACAGATACGCAGTATTTT. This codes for CASPALSTDTQYF.

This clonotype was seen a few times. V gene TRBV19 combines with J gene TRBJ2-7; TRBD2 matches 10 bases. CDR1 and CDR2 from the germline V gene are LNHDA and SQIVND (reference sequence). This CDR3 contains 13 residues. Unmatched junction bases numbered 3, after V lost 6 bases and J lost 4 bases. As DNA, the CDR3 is TGTGCCAGTAGGGCTAGCGGGAGTTACGAGCAGTACTTC. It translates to CASRASGSYEQYF. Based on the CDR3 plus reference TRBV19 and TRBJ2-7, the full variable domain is DGGITQSPKYLFRKEGQNVTLSCEQNLNHDAMYWYRQDPGQGLRLIYYSQIVNDFQKGDIAEGYSVSREKKESFPLTVTSAQKNPTAFYLCASRASGSYEQYFGPGTRLTVT.

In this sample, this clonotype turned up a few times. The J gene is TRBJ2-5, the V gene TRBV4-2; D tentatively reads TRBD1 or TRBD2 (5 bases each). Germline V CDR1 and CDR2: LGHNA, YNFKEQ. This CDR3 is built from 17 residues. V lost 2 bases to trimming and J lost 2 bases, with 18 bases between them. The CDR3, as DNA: TGTGCCAGCAGCCAACCATTTAACCGGGACGATCAAGAGACCCAGTACTTC. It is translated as CASSQPFNRDDQETQYF.

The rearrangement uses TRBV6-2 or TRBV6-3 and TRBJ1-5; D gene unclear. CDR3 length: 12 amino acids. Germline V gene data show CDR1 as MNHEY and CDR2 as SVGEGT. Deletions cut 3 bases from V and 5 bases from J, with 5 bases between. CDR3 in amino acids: CASSYGYQPQHF. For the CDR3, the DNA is TGTGCCAGCAGTTATGGGTATCAGCCCCAGCATTTT.

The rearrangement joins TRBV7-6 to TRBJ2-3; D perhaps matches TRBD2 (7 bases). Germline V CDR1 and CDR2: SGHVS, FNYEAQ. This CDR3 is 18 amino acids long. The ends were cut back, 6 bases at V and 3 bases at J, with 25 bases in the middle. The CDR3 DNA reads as TGTGCCAGCAGGCGTCCGGGACGGGGGGCTTTTTGGACAGATACGCAGTATTTT. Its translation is CASRRPGRGAFWTDTQYF.

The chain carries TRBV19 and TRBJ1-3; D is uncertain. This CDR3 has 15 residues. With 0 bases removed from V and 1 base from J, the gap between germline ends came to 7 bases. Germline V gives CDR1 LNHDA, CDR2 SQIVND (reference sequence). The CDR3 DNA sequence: TGTGCCAGTAGTATAGACGTCGATTCTGGAAACACCATATATTTT. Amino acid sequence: CASSIDVDSGNTIYF.

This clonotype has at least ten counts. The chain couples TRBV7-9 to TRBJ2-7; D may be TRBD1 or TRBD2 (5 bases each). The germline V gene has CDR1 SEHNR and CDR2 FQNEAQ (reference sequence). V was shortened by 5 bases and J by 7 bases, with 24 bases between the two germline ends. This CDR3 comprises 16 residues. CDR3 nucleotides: TGTGCCAGCAGCCCAACGGGGCGAGCGCGCACTTCAGAGCAGTACTTC. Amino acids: CASSPTGRARTSEQYF.

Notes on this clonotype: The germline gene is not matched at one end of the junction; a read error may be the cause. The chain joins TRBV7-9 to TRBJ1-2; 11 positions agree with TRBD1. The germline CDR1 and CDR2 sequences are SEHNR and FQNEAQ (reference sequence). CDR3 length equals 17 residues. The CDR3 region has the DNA TGTGCCAACAGCTTAGGGCCAGGACAGGGGGCGAACTATGGCTACACCTTC. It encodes CANSLGPGQGANYGYTF. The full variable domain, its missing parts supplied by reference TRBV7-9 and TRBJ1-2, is DTGVSQNPRHKITKRGQNVTFRCDPISEHNRLYWYRQTLGQGPEFLTYFQNEAQLEKSRLLSDRFSAERPKGSFSTLEIQRTEQGDSAMYLCANSLGPGQGANYGYTFGSGTRLTVV.

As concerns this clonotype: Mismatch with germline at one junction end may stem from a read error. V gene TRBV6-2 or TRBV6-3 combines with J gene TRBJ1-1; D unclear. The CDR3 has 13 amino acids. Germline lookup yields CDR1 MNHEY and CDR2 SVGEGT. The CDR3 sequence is CASSFGSNTEVFF. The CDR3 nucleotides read TGTGCCAGCAGTTTTGGCTCAAACACTGAAGTTTTCTTT.

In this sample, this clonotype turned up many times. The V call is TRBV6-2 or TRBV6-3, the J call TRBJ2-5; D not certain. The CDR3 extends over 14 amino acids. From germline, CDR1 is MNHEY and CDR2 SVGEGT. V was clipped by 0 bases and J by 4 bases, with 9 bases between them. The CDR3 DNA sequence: TGTGCCAGCAGTTACTCGGACGGTCTAGAGACCCAGTACTTC. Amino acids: CASSYSDGLETQYF.

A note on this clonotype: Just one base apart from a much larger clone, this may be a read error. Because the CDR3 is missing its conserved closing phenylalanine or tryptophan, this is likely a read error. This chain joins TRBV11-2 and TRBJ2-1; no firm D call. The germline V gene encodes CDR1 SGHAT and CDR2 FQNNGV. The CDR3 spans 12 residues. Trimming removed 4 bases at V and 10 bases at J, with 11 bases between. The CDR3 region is CASSSLTKEQFL. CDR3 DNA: TGTGCCAGCAGCTCATTAACGAAAGAGCAGTTCCTC.